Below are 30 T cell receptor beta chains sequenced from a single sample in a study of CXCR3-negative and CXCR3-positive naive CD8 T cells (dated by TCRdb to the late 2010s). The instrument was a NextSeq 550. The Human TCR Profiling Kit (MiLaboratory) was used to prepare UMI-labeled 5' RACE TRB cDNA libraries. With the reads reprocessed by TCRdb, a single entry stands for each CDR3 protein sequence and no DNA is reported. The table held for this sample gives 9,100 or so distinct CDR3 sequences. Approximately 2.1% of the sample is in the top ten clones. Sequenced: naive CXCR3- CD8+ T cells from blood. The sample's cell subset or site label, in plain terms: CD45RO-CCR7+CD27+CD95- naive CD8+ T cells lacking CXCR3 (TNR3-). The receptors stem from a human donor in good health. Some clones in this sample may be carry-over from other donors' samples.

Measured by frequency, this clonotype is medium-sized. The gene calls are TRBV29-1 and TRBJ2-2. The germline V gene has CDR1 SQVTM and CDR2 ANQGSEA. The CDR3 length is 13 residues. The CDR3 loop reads CSVDSEDTGELFF.

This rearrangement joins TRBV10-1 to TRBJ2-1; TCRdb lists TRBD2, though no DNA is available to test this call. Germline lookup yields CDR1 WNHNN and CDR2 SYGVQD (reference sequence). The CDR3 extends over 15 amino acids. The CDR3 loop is CASSESLAGNNEQFF.

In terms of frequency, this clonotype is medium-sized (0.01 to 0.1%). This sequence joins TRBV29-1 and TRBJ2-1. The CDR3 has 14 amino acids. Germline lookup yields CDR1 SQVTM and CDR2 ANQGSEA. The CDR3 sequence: CSALAAGSYNEQFF.

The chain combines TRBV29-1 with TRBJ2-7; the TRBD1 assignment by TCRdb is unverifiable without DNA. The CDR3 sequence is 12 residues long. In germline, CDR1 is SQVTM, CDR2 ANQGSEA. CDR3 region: CSVGTGYYEQYF.

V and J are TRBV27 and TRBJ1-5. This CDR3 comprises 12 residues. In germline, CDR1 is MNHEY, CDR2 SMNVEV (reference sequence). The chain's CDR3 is CASSNSNQPQHF.

This CDR3 is CASSSRTGLSTDTQYF. The V and J genes are TRBV11-3 and TRBJ2-3; with no DNA, the TCRdb D assignment of TRBD1 cannot be verified. Germline CDR1 reads SGHNT; CDR2 reads YENEEA. The CDR3 sequence is 16 residues long.

The chain's CDR3 is CASSEGRGNRETQYF. This chain connects TRBV2 to TRBJ2-5; TCRdb calls TRBD1, which cannot be checked without DNA. The CDR3 is made up of 15 amino acids. Germline lookup yields CDR1 SNHLY and CDR2 FYNNEI.

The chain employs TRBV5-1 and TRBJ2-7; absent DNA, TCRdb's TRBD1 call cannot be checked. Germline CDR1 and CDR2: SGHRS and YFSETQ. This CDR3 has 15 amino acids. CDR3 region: CASSLAGGRYYEQYF.

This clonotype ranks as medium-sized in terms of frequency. The CDR3 loop is CATSTGTLGTDTQYF. V usage is TRBV15 and J usage is TRBJ2-3; no DNA is available, so the TRBD2 call from TCRdb remains unchecked. This CDR3 spans 15 amino acids. Germline values: CDR1 LNHNV, CDR2 YYDKDF (reference sequence).

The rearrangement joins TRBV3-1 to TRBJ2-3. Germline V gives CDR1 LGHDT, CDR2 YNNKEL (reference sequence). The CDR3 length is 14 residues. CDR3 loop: CASSPLDSTDTQYF.

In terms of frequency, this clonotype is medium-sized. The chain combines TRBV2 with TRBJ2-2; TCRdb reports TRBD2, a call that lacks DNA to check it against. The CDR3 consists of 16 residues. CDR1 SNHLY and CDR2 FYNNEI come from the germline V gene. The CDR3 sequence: CASSEVDSGTAGELFF.

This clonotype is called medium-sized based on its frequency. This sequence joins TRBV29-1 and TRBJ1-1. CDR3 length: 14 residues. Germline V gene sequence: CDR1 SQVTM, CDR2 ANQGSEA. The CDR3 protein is CSVEVQVMNTEAFF. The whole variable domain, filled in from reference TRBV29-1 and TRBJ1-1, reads SAVISQKPSRDICQRGTSLTIQCQVDSQVTMMFWYRQQPGQSLTLIATANQGSEATYESGFVIDKFPISRPNLTFSTLTVSNMSPEDSSIYLCSVEVQVMNTEAFFGQGTRLTVV.

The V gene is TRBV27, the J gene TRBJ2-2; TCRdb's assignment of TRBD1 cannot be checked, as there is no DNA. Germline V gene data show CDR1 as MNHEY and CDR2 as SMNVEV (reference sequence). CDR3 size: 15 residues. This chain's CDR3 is CASDPGTGNTGELFF.

This chain's CDR3 is CSVYLSAPRPPNTEAFF. The J gene is TRBJ1-1, the V gene TRBV29-1; TCRdb indicates TRBD1, and absent DNA this call remains unverified. From germline, CDR1 is SQVTM and CDR2 ANQGSEA. The length of the CDR3 is 17 residues.

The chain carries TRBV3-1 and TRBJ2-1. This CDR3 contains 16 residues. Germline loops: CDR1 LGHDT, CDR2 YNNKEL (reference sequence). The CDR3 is CASSQEGRIVQNEQFF.

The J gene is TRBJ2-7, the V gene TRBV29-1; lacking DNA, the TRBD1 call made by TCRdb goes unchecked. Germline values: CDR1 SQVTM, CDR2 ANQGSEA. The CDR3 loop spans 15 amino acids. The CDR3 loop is CSVYFLEGALDEQYF.

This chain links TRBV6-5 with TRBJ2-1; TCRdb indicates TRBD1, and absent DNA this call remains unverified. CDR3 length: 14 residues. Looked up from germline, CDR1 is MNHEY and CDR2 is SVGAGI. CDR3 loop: CASSPGSSYNEQFF.

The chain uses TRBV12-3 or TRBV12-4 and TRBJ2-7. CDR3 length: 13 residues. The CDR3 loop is CASSPDSSYEQYF.

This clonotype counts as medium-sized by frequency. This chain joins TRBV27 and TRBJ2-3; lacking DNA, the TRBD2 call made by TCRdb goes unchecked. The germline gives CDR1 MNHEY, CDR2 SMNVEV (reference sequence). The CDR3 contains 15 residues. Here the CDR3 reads CASSPSGSSTDTQYF.

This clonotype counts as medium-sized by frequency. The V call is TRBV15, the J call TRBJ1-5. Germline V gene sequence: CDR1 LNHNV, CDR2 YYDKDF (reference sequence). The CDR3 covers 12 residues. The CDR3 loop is CATSRGNQPQHF. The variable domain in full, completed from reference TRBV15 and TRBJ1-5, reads DAMVIQNPRYQVTQFGKPVTLSCSQTLNHNVMYWYQQKSSQAPKLLFHYYDKDFNNEADTPDNFQSRRPNTSFCFLDIRSPGLGDTAMYLCATSRGNQPQHFGDGTRLSIL.

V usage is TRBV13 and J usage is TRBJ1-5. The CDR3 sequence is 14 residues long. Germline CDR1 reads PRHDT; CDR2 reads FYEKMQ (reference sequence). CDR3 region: CASSLGRSNQPQHF.

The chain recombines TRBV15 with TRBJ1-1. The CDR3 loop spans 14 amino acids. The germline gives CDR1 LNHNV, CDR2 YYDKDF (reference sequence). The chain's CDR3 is CATSEDNRGTEAFF.

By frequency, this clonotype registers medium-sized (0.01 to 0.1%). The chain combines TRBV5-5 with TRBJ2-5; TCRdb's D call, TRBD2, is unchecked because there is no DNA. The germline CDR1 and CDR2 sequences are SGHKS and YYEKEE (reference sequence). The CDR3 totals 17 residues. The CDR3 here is CASSLATSGRDWETQYF. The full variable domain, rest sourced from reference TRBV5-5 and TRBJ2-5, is DAGVTQSPTHLIKTRGQQVTLRCSPISGHKSVSWYQQVLGQGPQFIFQYYEKEERGRGNFPDRFSARQFPNYSSELNVNALLLGDSALYLCASSLATSGRDWETQYFGPGTRLLVL.

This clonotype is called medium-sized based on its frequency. CDR3 in amino acids: CASSGTAGELFF. The J gene is TRBJ2-2, the V gene TRBV5-1. The germline CDR1 and CDR2 sequences are SGHRS and YFSETQ. The CDR3 is 12 residues long.

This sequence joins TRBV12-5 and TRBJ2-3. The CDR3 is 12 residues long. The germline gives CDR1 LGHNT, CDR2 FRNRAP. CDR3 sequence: CASATGADTQYF.

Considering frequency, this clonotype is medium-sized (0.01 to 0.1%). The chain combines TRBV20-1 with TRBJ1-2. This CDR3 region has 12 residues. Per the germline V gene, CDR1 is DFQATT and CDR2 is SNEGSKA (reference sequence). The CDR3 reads CSANPANYGYTF.

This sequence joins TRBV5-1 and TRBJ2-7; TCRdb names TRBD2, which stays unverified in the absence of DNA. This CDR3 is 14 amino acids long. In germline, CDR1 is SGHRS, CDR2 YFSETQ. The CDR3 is CASSQFSGAYEQYF.

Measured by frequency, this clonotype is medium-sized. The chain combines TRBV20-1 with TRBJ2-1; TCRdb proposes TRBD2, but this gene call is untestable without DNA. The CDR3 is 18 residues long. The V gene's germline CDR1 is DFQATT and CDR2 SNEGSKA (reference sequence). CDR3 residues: CSARGPGLAGGPYNEQFF.

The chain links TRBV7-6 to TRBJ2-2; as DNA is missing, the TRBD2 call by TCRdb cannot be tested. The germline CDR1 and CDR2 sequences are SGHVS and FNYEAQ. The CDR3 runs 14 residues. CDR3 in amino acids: CASSFSGAPGELFF.

The CDR3 sequence: CAGPMSGRAVYMNTGELFF. The chain couples TRBV5-8 to TRBJ2-2; there is no DNA to check the TCRdb D call of TRBD2. CDR1 is SGHTS, CDR2 YDEGEE, per germline. The CDR3 is made up of 19 amino acids.